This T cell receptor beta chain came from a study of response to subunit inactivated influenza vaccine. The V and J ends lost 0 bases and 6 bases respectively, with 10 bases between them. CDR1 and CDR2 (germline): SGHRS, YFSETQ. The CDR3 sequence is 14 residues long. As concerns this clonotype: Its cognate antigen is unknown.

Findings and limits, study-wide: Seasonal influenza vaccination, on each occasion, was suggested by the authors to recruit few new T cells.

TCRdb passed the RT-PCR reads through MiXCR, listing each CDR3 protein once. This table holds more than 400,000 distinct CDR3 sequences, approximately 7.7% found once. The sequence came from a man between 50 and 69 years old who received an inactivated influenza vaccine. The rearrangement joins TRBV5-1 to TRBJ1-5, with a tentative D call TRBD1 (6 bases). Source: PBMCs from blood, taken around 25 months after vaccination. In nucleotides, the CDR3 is TGCGCCAGCAGCTTGGACGGGGGCAGTCAGCCCCAGCATTTT. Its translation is CASSLDGGSQPQHF.